These T cell receptor beta chains were read from a single sample in a study of beta chain features in type 1 diabetes. TCRdb keeps only in-frame clones here, not all; method: immunoSEQ multiplex PCR. The sample lists hundreds of thousands of clones, roughly 12% occurring once. The sequencing sample was made of naive CD4+ T cells from blood. The source is a man aged 18 to 30 with type 1 diabetes. Each CDR3 is given with its conserved first and last residue. D genes are given only for firm matches. Clone size appears in some rows only: once, few, many, or a class for an expanded clone.

d_gene	j_gene	abundance	v_gene	CDR3aa	CDR3nt
.	TRBJ2-3	many	TRBV23-1	CAPWNTQYF	TGCGCCCCTTGGAATACGCAGTATTTT
.	TRBJ2-3	.	TRBV6-5	CASSYSMEGTDTQYF	TGTGCCAGCAGTTACTCTATGGAGGGCACAGATACGCAGTATTTT
.	TRBJ1-2	.	TRBV7-9	CASSSTGVPYGYTF	TGTGCCAGCAGCTCTACTGGGGTGCCCTATGGCTACACCTTC
.	TRBJ2-7	few	TRBV27	CASSLLFGARYEQYF	TGTGCCAGCAGCCTCCTTTTTGGGGCTCGCTACGAGCAGTACTTC
TRBD2	TRBJ2-3	.	TRBV30	CAWSVPLAGGVAQYF	TGTGCCTGGAGTGTACCGCTAGCGGGGGGGGTAGCGCAGTATTTT
.	TRBJ1-4	few	TRBV2	CASIRDTQGKLFF	TGTGCCAGCATCCGCGACACCCAGGGAAAACTGTTTTTT
.	TRBJ2-5	.	TRBV7-9	CASSLNLMTLANQETQYF	TGTGCCAGCAGCTTAAATCTCATGACGCTAGCGAACCAAGAGACCCAGTACTTC
.	TRBJ1-6	.	TRBV7-9	CASSRNSPLHF	TGTGCCAGCAGCCGCAATTCACCCCTCCACTTT
.	TRBJ1-5	.	TRBV7-9	CASNAQQDQPQHF	TGTGCCAGCAATGCGCAGCAGGATCAGCCCCAGCATTTT
TRBD2	TRBJ2-1	.	TRBV10-3	CATLAGEQFF	TGTGCCACCTTAGCGGGGGAGCAGTTCTTC
.	TRBJ1-5	.	TRBV2	CASSVLVLPEGQPQHF	TGTGCCAGCAGTGTATTGGTTTTACCCGAGGGTCAGCCCCAGCATTTT
TRBD1	TRBJ2-5	few	TRBV9	CASSGGQYQETQYF	TGTGCCAGCAGCGGGGGACAGTACCAAGAGACCCAGTACTTC
.	TRBJ2-1	.	TRBV10-3	CAISENQYNEQFF	TGTGCCATCAGTGAAAATCAGTACAATGAGCAGTTCTTC
.	TRBJ1-1	.	TRBV14	CASSQLRVNTEAFF	TGTGCCAGCAGCCAATTAAGGGTAAACACTGAAGCTTTCTTT
TRBD1	TRBJ2-7	few	TRBV6-5	CASRIIKGARYEQYF	TGTGCCAGCAGGATCATCAAGGGGGCTCGGTACGAGCAGTACTTC
.	TRBJ2-7	.	TRBV25-1	CASSPPGPLDEQYF	TGTGCCAGCAGTCCCCCGGGACCTCTCGACGAGCAGTACTTC
.	TRBJ1-5	.	TRBV4-2	CASSQDWLSPTEINQPQHF	TGTGCCAGCAGCCAAGACTGGCTTTCCCCGACTGAAATCAATCAGCCCCAGCATTTT
TRBD1	TRBJ2-5	.	TRBV10-1	CASSEDRGYQETQYF	TGCGCCAGCAGTGAGGACAGGGGATACCAAGAGACCCAGTACTTC
.	TRBJ2-6	.	TRBV7-6	CASSLWVPRGSGANVLTF	TGTGCCAGCAGCTTATGGGTCCCCAGGGGCTCTGGGGCCAACGTCCTGACTTTC
TRBD1	TRBJ2-2	.	TRBV6-5	CASSYRPGGNTGELFF	TGTGCCAGCAGTTACCGTCCAGGGGGCAACACCGGGGAGCTGTTTTTT
.	TRBJ1-4	.	TRBV7-2	CASSFGGYSEKLFF	TGTGCCAGCAGCTTCGGGGGGTACAGCGAAAAACTGTTTTTT
TRBD1	TRBJ2-7	few	TRBV13	CASSAWDRPYEQYF	TGTGCCAGCAGCGCTTGGGACAGACCCTACGAGCAGTACTTC
TRBD2	TRBJ2-1	.	TRBV15	CATSKPAGGAHSYNEQFF	TGTGCCACCAGCAAACCCGCGGGAGGGGCCCACTCCTACAATGAGCAGTTCTTC
TRBD1	TRBJ2-3	.	TRBV19	CASSGTGTDTQYF	TGTGCCAGCTCCGGGACAGGCACAGATACGCAGTATTTT
.	TRBJ1-1	.	TRBV7-2	CASSRDHSNTEAFF	TGTGCCAGCAGCCGGGACCATTCGAACACTGAAGCTTTCTTT
TRBD2	TRBJ2-5	few	TRBV5-1	CASSDLSGVDGETQYF	TGCGCCAGCAGCGATCTCAGCGGGGTAGATGGAGAGACCCAGTACTTC
.	TRBJ2-7	.	TRBV2	CASSETPYEQYF	TGTGCCAGCAGTGAAACCCCCTACGAGCAGTACTTC
.	TRBJ2-7	.	TRBV27	CASSLIRDTYYEQYF	TGTGCCAGCAGTTTAATTAGGGACACATACTACGAGCAGTACTTC
.	TRBJ1-2	.	TRBV5-6	CASTLFDRWYGYTF	TGTGCCAGCACCCTCTTTGACAGATGGTATGGCTACACCTTC
.	TRBJ1-2	.	TRBV21-1	CATPELANYGYTF	TGTGCCACCCCGGAGTTAGCTAACTATGGCTACACCTTC
.	TRBJ1-2	few	TRBV10-3	CAIRVGDTPYGYTF	TGTGCCATCAGGGTAGGGGACACCCCCTATGGCTACACCTTC
.	TRBJ1-4	.	TRBV5-1	CASSLALGPQGKLFF	TGCGCCAGCAGCTTGGCCTTGGGGCCGCAAGGGAAACTGTTTTTT